This T cell receptor (beta chain) comes out of a study of cytomegalovirus exposure and HLA in healthy donors. On this clone: No antigen is known for it.

60 Vbeta and 13 Jbeta primers were used in PCR. Method: immunoSEQ multiplex PCR; TCRdb's copy keeps in-frame clones and lacks some. Here the sample spans about 160,000 clones, 82% being singletons. These donors, healthy bone marrow donors, were studied. The CDR3 totals 15 residues. V shed 0 bases and J 2 bases; nucleotides not matched to a gene: 3. Germline V gene lookup returns CDR1 MNHEY and CDR2 SVGAGI. Notes on the study in general: Differences between HLA loci emerged in a later analysis of TCR association rates, with DRB1 most and HLA-C fewest. Presence/absence analyses assumed roughly uniform sequencing depth across donors, which may not hold. Per a prior analysis, the majority of TCR beta V segments were productive roughly 87% or roughly 30% of the time.

The source is a girl aged 2 to 9 in good health and CMV-seropositive. The specimen sequenced was PBMCs. The V gene is TRBV6-5, the J gene TRBJ2-7, with 8 bases lining up with TRBD1. CDR3 nucleotide sequence: TGTGCCAGCAGTTACTCTTGGACAGGGCCCTACGAGCAGTACTTC. This codes for CASSYSWTGPYEQYF.